This TCR beta chain derives from a study of T-cell reconstitution after alpha-beta-depleted transplantation in children. Germline-derived CDR1 and CDR2 are SGHTA and FQGNSA. This CDR3 has 14 amino acids. V shed 5 bases and J shed 5 bases, with 15 bases lying between them. The authors prepared the TCRbeta library with unique molecular identifiers. TCRdb fed the PCR reads into MiXCR, producing one record per CDR3 protein. The data show approximately 420,000 distinct CDR3 sequences, 11% seen once. This clonotype was obtained from a human donor who donated a stem cell graft to a child with acute myeloid leukemia. V gene TRBV7-2 combines with J gene TRBJ1-2, with D perhaps TRBD1 (5 bases). The material sequenced was PBMCs from the stem cell graft donor, taken from the stem cell graft. The CDR3 coding sequence is TGTGCCAGCAGCGCTACGGGGGGAATTTATGGCTACACCTTC. Protein product: CASSATGGIYGYTF. The full variable domain, in which reference TRBV7-2 and TRBJ1-2 provide the parts outside the CDR3, is GAGVSQSPSNKVTEKGKDVELRCDPISGHTALYWYRQSLGQGLEFLIYFQGNSAPDKSGLPSDRFSAERTGGSVSTLTIQRTQQEDSAVYLCASSATGGIYGYTFGSGTRLTVV.